These T cell receptor beta chains were read from a single sample in a study of identical twins. TCRdb used MiXCR to reprocess the 5' RACE reads, holding one entry per CDR3 protein. Among about 340,000 distinct CDR3 sequences, about 12% were seen once, and the ten largest hold approximately 7.5%. This sample was also put to use in a study of yellow fever vaccine responses in identical twins.

The specimen was CD8+ T cells sorted from blood. Source of these receptors: a young woman in good health. Both conserved end residues are part of each CDR3. D genes are given only for firm matches. Some rows have no size entry. The others give once, few or many, or a class for an expanded clone.

TGTGCCAGCAGTTTAAGCCCCAATCAGCCCCAGCATTTT CASSLSPNQPQHF many TRBJ1-5 NA TRBV12-3/TRBV12-4
TGCGCCAGCAGCCAAGAATCGGACAATAGGGAGACCCAGTACTTC CASSQESDNRETQYF many TRBJ2-5 NA TRBV4-1
TGTGCCAGCAGCTTAGTGGTTAGGGCGAGTCACAATGAGCAGTTCTTC CASSLVVRASHNEQFF few TRBJ2-1 NA TRBV7-6
TGTGCCAGCAGTGCGCCCGACAGGGAGCAGTTCTTC CASSAPDREQFF few TRBJ2-1 NA TRBV12-3/TRBV12-4
TGTGCCAGCAGCTTATCGTCGGTTGGACTATCCACCGGGGAGCTGTTTTTT CASSLSSVGLSTGELFF few TRBJ2-2 NA TRBV7-3
TGTGCCAGCAGCCTAAATTTAGCGGGGGGGAGAGATACGCAGTATTTT CASSLNLAGGRDTQYF few TRBJ2-3 TRBD2 TRBV7-7
TGTGCCAGCAGCGTAGGAGGAGAGACCCAGTACTTC CASSVGGETQYF few TRBJ2-5 NA TRBV9
TGCAGTGCTAGAGATCGGGGACAGGGCTACGAGCAGTACTTC CSARDRGQGYEQYF NA TRBJ2-7 TRBD1 TRBV20-1
TGTGCCAGCAGCTTAACTCAGGGGGTACGCAATGAGCAGTTCTTC CASSLTQGVRNEQFF NA TRBJ2-1 TRBD1 TRBV7-3
TGTGCCAGCAGCCCCAAGGCAGTTGGGAGCGGCGAGCAGTACTTC CASSPKAVGSGEQYF NA TRBJ2-7 NA TRBV12-3/TRBV12-4
TGTGCCAGCAGCTTCGCGAGGACCACCGGGGAGCTGTTTTTT CASSFARTTGELFF NA TRBJ2-2 NA TRBV9
TGTGCCAGCAGCTCCCCGGGGTACAATGAGCAGTTCTTC CASSSPGYNEQFF few TRBJ2-1 NA TRBV7-9
TGTGCCAGCAGCCGCGGCCCGCGGGATACGCAGTATTTT CASSRGPRDTQYF NA TRBJ2-3 NA TRBV3-1
TGTGCCACCGAGGACACGAACACCGGGGAGCTGTTTTTT CATEDTNTGELFF many TRBJ2-2 NA TRBV15
TGTGCCAGCAGCCCTCTCCGGGGCGGCCAATCCTACAATGAGCAGTTCTTC CASSPLRGGQSYNEQFF few TRBJ2-1 NA TRBV9
TGTGCCAGCAGCGATATGGGGCGTAGCGGGAGGGCCGGAGGCTACAATGAGCAGTTCTTC CASSDMGRSGRAGGYNEQFF NA TRBJ2-1 TRBD2 TRBV9
TGTGCCAGCAGCTTAGATCCGTATGTGGCCTATGGCTACACCTTC CASSLDPYVAYGYTF few TRBJ1-2 NA TRBV7-9
TGTGCCACCAGCAGAGGAGCGACAGGGGAGGACCTATCGAACACCGGGGAGCTGTTTTTT CATSRGATGEDLSNTGELFF many TRBJ2-2 TRBD1 TRBV15
TGTGCCAGCAGCCTTGGGACAGGGAGCGCAGAGACCCAGTACTTC CASSLGTGSAETQYF few TRBJ2-5 TRBD1 TRBV14
TGCAGTGCTAGAGAAACCACTAGCGCGCCCACAGATACGCAGTATTTT CSARETTSAPTDTQYF many TRBJ2-3 TRBD2 TRBV20-1
TGTGCCAGCAGTTACTTAGGGACAGATACGCAGTATTTT CASSYLGTDTQYF many TRBJ2-3 NA TRBV6-5
TGTGCCACCAGCAGAGCTGGCAGGGAGAGCAATCAGCCCCAGCATTTT CATSRAGRESNQPQHF few TRBJ1-5 NA TRBV15
TGTGCCACCAGCAGAGGAGCAGGATGGTCTGGAAACACCATATATTTT CATSRGAGWSGNTIYF few TRBJ1-3 NA TRBV15
TGTGCCAGCAGCTCAGAACAGGGGGCGATTTCAGAGACCCAGTACTTC CASSSEQGAISETQYF NA TRBJ2-5 TRBD1 TRBV7-9
TGCAGTGCTAGAGATCGGGCTACTTACGAGCAGTTCTTC CSARDRATYEQFF NA TRBJ2-1 NA TRBV20-1
TGCAGTGCTAGAGTTACGAATCGGGACAGCTTTTGGCCCTACGAGCAGTACTTC CSARVTNRDSFWPYEQYF few TRBJ2-7 TRBD1 TRBV20-1
TGTGCCAGTCAATCGAACACTGAAGCTTTCTTT CASQSNTEAFF NA TRBJ1-1 NA TRBV2
TGTGCCACCAGCAGACCCACAGGCACAGATACGCAGTATTTT CATSRPTGTDTQYF many TRBJ2-3 NA TRBV15
TGTGCCAGCTCCCGTTTGAGTGAGCAGTTCTTC CASSRLSEQFF few TRBJ2-1 NA TRBV14
TGCAGTGCTAGCCACCCCAGTTACGGACTAGCGGGGTACAATGAGCAGTTCTTC CSASHPSYGLAGYNEQFF few TRBJ2-1 TRBD2 TRBV20-1
TGTGCCAGCAGCCTCGGGACAGGCCTGAGTGAAAAACTGTTTTTT CASSLGTGLSEKLFF NA TRBJ1-4 TRBD1 TRBV7-7
TGTGCCAGCAGTTACTCTACCCTCAAGTTCCAAGAGACCCAGTACTTC CASSYSTLKFQETQYF few TRBJ2-5 NA TRBV6-5
TGTGCCAGCAGTGAGGGGAGGGATACGCAGTATTTT CASSEGRDTQYF few TRBJ2-3 NA TRBV25-1
TGTGCCAGCAGTCCAGAGGATAACTACGAGCAGTACTTC CASSPEDNYEQYF NA TRBJ2-7 NA TRBV7-9
TGTGCCAGCAGCACCCGACTAGACACAGATACGCAGTATTTT CASSTRLDTDTQYF few TRBJ2-3 NA TRBV9
TGTGCCAGCAGCTCCAGACTAGCGGGGGACACCGGGGAGCTGTTTTTT CASSSRLAGDTGELFF few TRBJ2-2 TRBD2 TRBV7-6
TGTGCCAGCAGCGCGGCCTATAACACCGGGGAGCTGTTTTTT CASSAAYNTGELFF few TRBJ2-2 NA TRBV7-9
TGTGCCAGCAGCTATCCGAACTGGGAGACCCAGTACTTC CASSYPNWETQYF many TRBJ2-5 NA TRBV7-9
TGCAGTGCTAGTGCATGGGATAGCAATCAGCCCCAGCATTTT CSASAWDSNQPQHF few TRBJ1-5 NA TRBV20-1
TGTGCCAGCAGCACCCGCTCTGGGGCCAACGTCCTGACTTTC CASSTRSGANVLTF NA TRBJ2-6 NA TRBV2
TGTGCCAGCAGTTCCCCCTGGATGGAGGATAAGAGGGCTAACTATGGCTACACCTTC CASSSPWMEDKRANYGYTF many TRBJ1-2 NA TRBV12-3/TRBV12-4
TGTGCCAGCAGCTTAGGGGCAGGGCTAAGCACAGATACGCAGTATTTT CASSLGAGLSTDTQYF NA TRBJ2-3 NA TRBV7-3
TGTGCCAGCAGCCAAGTCGCAGCAGGGGCGCAGTACTTC CASSQVAAGAQYF many TRBJ2-7 NA TRBV14
TGTGCCAGCAGTGAAGACCCAGAGGGTAACTATGGCTACACCTTC CASSEDPEGNYGYTF many TRBJ1-2 NA TRBV6-1
TGTGCCAGCAGCCCCCCGGGACGGGACGGCGAGCAGTACTTC CASSPPGRDGEQYF NA TRBJ2-7 NA TRBV7-9
TGTGTGGTCGTGAACACTGAAGCTTTCTTT CVVVNTEAFF few TRBJ1-1 NA TRBV7-9
TGTGCCAGCAGCTTAGATGATTCAGATACGCAGTATTTT CASSLDDSDTQYF NA TRBJ2-3 NA TRBV11-2
TGCGCCAGCACGGGGGTTTTCAACGAGCAGTACTTC CASTGVFNEQYF few TRBJ2-7 NA TRBV10-2
TGTGCCAGCAGTTCCCAGGGGGGGACCCCTTTCTATGGCTACACCTTC CASSSQGGTPFYGYTF few TRBJ1-2 TRBD1 TRBV27
TGTGCCAGCAGCCAAGTCGCGGGGGGGAACAATGAGCAGTTCTTC CASSQVAGGNNEQFF few TRBJ2-1 TRBD2 TRBV3-1
TGCAGTGCTAGAGGCAGTGGCTACACCTTC CSARGSGYTF few TRBJ1-2 NA TRBV20-1
TGTGCCAGCAGCAACCGGGGTGAAGAAGACACTGAAGCTTTCTTT CASSNRGEEDTEAFF few TRBJ1-1 NA TRBV21-1
TGTGCCAGCAGGGGCGTAATGTGGGGGGCCTTCTTCTCTGGGGCCAACGTCCTGACTTTC CASRGVMWGAFFSGANVLTF few TRBJ2-6 NA TRBV9
TGTGCCAGCAGGCCCCGAGAGAGGCGCACTGAAGCTTTCTTT CASRPRERRTEAFF many TRBJ1-1 NA TRBV6-2/TRBV6-3
TGTGCCAGCAGCCCCTTGGTGGGCCAAGAGACCCAGTACTTC CASSPLVGQETQYF NA TRBJ2-5 NA TRBV11-2
TGTGCCAGCAGCTTAGGGCCCCCAGCGACTGGAAACACCATATATTTT CASSLGPPATGNTIYF few TRBJ1-3 NA TRBV7-9
TGTGCCAGCAGTGAAGCAGGGGTTGAGACCCAGTACTTC CASSEAGVETQYF NA TRBJ2-5 NA TRBV6-1